This TCR beta chain was identified during a study of blood T cell repertoires in COVID-19 (TCRdb year 2020). With respect to the entire study: The collaborator samples originated in the United States, Italy and Spain and spanned the acute and convalescent phases of COVID-19. Deeply sampled blood TCRbeta repertoires from subjects exposed to, actively infected with, or recovered from COVID-19 were included in the dataset. Samples were obtained from the ongoing ImmuneRACE study (first 160 participants) and from 1,254 subjects provided by 6 global collaborators. The material from the prospective study consisted of cDNA or gDNA derived from T cells, B-cell-depleted T cells, or PBMCs. A de-identified subject ID, COVID-19 status, age in years and sex were almost always included in the sample metadata. HLA class I and class II types, where available, came from metadata supplied by the sample provider rather than from assay-based typing. A freely available public database, intended as a resource for researchers studying the immune response to SARS-CoV-2, is where the repertoires were released.

Concerning this clone itself: The target of this receptor is not known. No clone much larger than this one lies a single base away; base qualities are absent.

Based on the germline V gene, the CDR1 and CDR2 sequences are KGHDR and SFDVKD. The CDR3, cysteine through phenylalanine, is 14 amino acids long. Of the read, only the CDR3 DNA is kept; its 42 bases are in frame from base 1. Trimming leaves V shorter by 6 bases and J shorter by 7 bases, with the junction holding 6 bases beyond the gene matches. What the work shows at the level of the full study, not this receptor alone: The amount of clinical and demographic metadata varied by source and participant and was provided uncurated.

The collaborating institutions used their own protocols to collect whole blood in K2EDTA tubes. For TCRbeta analysis, collaborators shipped samples in one of three forms: frozen whole blood, isolated PBMCs, or DNA extracted from either of those sample types. TCRbeta CDR3 regions were amplified from genomic DNA using the immunoSEQ Assay, a bias-controlled multiplex PCR. The paper's processing steps were these. Within the assay, amplification of reference gene primers was used to estimate how many nucleated cells each sample contained. To quantify the absolute abundance of each unique TCRbeta CDR3 rearrangement, sequence reads were collapsed and filtered. Productive Simpson clonality was computed per sample as the square root of Simpson's diversity index over productive rearrangements. The immuneACCESS repertoire file appears here via TCRdb, limited to in-frame rearrangements. These files lack a portion of the clones; in checked studies, under half of the deficit traces to unresolved V genes, and the cause of the others is not known. V, J and clone size are those of that table, while D and trimming were read from the DNA. The sample table lists some 110,000 clones, roughly 83% of them with a count of one. Of the sample, roughly 5.4% is held by the ten largest clones.

The sequencing input was peripheral blood. The sequence joins TRBV24-1 to TRBJ1-4; the central 8 bases match TRBD1. The TCR comes from a human donor in a cohort sampled during active COVID-19. Here the CDR3 is given as CATSMTGEGEKLFF. The DNA reads as follows: TGTGCCACCAGTATGACAGGGGAAGGTGAAAAACTGTTTTTT.